The sequence of this T cell receptor beta chain was determined in a study of T-cell memory formation after mild COVID-19. MiXCR was run by TCRdb on the 5' RACE reads, yielding one entry per CDR3 protein. The top ten hold approximately 13% of the sample, which has 470,000 or so distinct CDR3 sequences, 15% to 20% seen once. This clonotype was recorded a few times. The germline gives CDR1 SGHRS, CDR2 YFSETQ. This CDR3 is 12 amino acids long. The V and J ends lost 3 bases and 3 bases respectively, with 7 bases between them. The sample taken for sequencing was PBMCs or a T cell subset sorted from them (not recorded which). The chain has TRBV5-1 and TRBJ2-7; no clear D gene. This TCR came from an adult woman who had mild COVID-19 (a few samples of this study predate the infection). Cell type and time point are not known. The DNA of the CDR3 is TGCGCCAGCAGCTACGCTAGCTACGAGCAGTACTTC. Translation: CASSYASYEQYF.